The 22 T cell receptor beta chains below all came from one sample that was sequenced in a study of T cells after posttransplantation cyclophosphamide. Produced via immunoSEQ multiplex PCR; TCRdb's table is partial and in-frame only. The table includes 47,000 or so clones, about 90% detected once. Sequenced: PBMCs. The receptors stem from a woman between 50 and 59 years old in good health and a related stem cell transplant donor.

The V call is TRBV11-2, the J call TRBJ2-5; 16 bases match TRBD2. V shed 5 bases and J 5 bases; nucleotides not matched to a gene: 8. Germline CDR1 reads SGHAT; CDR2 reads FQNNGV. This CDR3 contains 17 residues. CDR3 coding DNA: TGTGCCAGCAGCCGAGGGACTAGCGGGGGGGCTTGGGAGACCCAGTACTTC. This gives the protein CASSRGTSGGAWETQYF.

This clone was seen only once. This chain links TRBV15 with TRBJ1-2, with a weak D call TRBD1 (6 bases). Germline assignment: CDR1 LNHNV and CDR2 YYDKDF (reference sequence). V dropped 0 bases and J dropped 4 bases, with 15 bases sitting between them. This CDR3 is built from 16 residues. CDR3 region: CATSRDLMTGVYGYTF. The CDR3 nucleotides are TGTGCCACCAGCAGAGACCTAATGACAGGAGTCTATGGCTACACCTTC. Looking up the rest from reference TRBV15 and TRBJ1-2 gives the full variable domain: DAMVIQNPRYQVTQFGKPVTLSCSQTLNHNVMYWYQQKSSQAPKLLFHYYDKDFNNEADTPDNFQSRRPNTSFCFLDIRSPGLGDTAMYLCATSRDLMTGVYGYTFGSGTRLTVV.

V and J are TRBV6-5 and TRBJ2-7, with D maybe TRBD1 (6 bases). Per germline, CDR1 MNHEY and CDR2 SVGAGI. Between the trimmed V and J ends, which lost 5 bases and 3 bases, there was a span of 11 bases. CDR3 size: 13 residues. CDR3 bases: TGTGCCAGCAGTGGCAGGGGTGGCTACGAGCAGTACTTC. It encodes CASSGRGGYEQYF.

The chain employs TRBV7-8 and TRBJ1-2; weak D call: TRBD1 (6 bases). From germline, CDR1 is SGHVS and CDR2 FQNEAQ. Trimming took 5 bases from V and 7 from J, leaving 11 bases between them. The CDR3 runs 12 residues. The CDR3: CASSPPGVGYTF. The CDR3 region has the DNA TGTGCCAGCAGCCCACCAGGGGTTGGCTACACCTTC.

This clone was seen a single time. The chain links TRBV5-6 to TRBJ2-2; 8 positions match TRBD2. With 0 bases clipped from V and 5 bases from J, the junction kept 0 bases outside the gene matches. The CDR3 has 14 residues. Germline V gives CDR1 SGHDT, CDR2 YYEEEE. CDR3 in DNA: TGTGCCAGCAGCTTGGCGGGGGGGACCGGGGAGCTGTTTTTT. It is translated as CASSLAGGTGELFF.

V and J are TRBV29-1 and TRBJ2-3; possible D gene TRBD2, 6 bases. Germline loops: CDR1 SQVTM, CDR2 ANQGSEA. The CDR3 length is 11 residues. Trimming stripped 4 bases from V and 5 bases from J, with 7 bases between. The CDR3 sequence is CSVVEGDTQYF. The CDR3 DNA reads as TGCAGCGTTGTGGAGGGAGATACGCAGTATTTT.

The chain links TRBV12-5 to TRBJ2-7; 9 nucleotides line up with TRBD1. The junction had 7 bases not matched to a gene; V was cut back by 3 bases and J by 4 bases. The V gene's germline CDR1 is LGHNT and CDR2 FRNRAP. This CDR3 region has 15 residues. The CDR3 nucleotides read TGTGCTAGTGGTTTAAAGGACAGGGGACAATACGAGCAGTACTTC. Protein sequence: CASGLKDRGQYEQYF.

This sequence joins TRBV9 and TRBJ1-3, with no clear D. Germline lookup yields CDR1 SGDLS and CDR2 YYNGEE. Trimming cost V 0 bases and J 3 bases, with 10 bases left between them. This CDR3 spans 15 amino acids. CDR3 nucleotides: TGTGCCAGCAGCGTAGCTCCGGTTGGTGGAAACACCATATATTTT. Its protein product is CASSVAPVGGNTIYF.

The DNA of the CDR3 is TGTGCCAGCAGTCCCTACAGGGTATGGGATCAGCCCCAGCATTTT. It codes for CASSPYRVWDQPQHF. V gene TRBV6-5 combines with J gene TRBJ1-5, with a weak D call TRBD1 (6 bases). The CDR3 covers 15 residues. From germline, CDR1 is MNHEY and CDR2 SVGAGI. V lost 5 bases and J lost 5, with 16 bases in between.

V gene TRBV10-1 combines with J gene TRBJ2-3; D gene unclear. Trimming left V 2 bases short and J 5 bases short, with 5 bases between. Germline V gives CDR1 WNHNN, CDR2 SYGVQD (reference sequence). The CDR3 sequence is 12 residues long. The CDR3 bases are TGCGCCAGCAGTGAGCCGGGAGATACGCAGTATTTT. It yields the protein CASSEPGDTQYF.

The CDR3 DNA reads TGCGCCAGCAGCGCAGCCGGGACAGGCTCTGGAAACACCATATATTTT. As protein: CASSAAGTGSGNTIYF. V gene TRBV5-1 combines with J gene TRBJ1-3; TRBD1 matches at 8 bases. V shed 4 bases and J 0 bases; nucleotides not matched to a gene: 6. Germline CDR1 is SGHRS and CDR2 is YFSETQ. CDR3 size: 16 residues. Full variable domain (remainder filled in from reference TRBV5-1 and TRBJ1-3): KAGVTQTPRYLIKTRGQQVTLSCSPISGHRSVSWYQQTPGQGLQFLFEYFSETQRNKGNFPGRFSGRQFSNSRSEMNVSTLELGDSALYLCASSAAGTGSGNTIYFGEGSWLTVV.

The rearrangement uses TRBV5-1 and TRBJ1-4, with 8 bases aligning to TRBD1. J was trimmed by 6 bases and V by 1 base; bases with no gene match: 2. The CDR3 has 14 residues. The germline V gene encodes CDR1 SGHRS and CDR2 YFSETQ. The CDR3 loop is CASSLTQGDEKLFF. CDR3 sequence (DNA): TGCGCCAGCAGCTTGACACAGGGGGATGAAAAACTGTTTTTT.

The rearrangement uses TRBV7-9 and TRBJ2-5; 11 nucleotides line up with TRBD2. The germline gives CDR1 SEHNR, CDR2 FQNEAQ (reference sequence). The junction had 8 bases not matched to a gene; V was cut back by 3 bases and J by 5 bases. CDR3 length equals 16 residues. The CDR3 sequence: CASSFGSGLAGETQYF. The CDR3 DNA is TGTGCCAGCAGCTTCGGATCCGGACTAGCGGGTGAGACCCAGTACTTC. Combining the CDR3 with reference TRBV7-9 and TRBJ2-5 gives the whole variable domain DTGVSQNPRHKITKRGQNVTFRCDPISEHNRLYWYRQTLGQGPEFLTYFQNEAQLEKSRLLSDRFSAERPKGSFSTLEIQRTEQGDSAMYLCASSFGSGLAGETQYFGPGTRLLVL.

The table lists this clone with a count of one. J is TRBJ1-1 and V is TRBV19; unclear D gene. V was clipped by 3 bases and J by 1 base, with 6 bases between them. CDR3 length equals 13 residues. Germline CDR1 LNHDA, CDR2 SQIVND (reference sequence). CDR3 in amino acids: CASSISQNTEAFF. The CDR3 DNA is TGTGCCAGTAGTATTTCACAGAACACTGAAGCTTTCTTT.

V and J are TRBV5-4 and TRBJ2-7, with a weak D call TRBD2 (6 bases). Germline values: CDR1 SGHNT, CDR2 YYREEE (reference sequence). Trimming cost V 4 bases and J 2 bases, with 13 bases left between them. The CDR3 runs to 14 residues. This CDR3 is CASSLNRETYEQYF. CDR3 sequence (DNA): TGTGCCAGCAGCCTCAACCGGGAGACCTACGAGCAGTACTTC.

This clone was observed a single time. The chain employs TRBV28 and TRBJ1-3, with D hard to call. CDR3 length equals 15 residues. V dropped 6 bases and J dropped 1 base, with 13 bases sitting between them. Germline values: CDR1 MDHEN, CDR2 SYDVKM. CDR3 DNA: TGTGCCAGCAGCACCGACAACAGATCTGGAAACACCATATATTTT. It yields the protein CASSTDNRSGNTIYF.

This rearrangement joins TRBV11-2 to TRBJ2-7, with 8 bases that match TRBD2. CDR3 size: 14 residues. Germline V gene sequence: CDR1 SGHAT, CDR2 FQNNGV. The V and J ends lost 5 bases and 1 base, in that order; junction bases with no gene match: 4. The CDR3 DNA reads TGTGCCAGCAGCCGGGGGGGGCAGTCCTACGAGCAGTACTTC. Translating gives CASSRGGQSYEQYF.

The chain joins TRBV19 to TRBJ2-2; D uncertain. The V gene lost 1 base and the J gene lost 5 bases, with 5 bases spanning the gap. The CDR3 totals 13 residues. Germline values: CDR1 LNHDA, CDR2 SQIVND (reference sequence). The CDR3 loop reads CASSIVQTGELFF. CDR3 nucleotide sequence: TGTGCCAGTAGTATAGTACAGACCGGGGAGCTGTTTTTT. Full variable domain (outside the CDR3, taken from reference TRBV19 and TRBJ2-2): DGGITQSPKYLFRKEGQNVTLSCEQNLNHDAMYWYRQDPGQGLRLIYYSQIVNDFQKGDIAEGYSVSREKKESFPLTVTSAQKNPTAFYLCASSIVQTGELFFGEGSRLTVL.

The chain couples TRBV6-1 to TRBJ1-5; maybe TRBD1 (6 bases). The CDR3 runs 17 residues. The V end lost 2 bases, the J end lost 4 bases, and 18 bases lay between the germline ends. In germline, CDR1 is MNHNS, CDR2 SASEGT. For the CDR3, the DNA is TGTGCCAGCAGTGAACGGGACAATGGGGGCGAGAATCAGCCCCAGCATTTT. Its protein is CASSERDNGGENQPQHF.

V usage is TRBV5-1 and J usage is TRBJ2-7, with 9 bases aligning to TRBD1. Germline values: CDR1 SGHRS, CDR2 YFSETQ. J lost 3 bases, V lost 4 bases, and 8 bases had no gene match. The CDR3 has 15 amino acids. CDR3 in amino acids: CASSRTGGQFYEQYF. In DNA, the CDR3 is TGCGCCAGCAGCCGTACAGGGGGCCAATTCTACGAGCAGTACTTC.

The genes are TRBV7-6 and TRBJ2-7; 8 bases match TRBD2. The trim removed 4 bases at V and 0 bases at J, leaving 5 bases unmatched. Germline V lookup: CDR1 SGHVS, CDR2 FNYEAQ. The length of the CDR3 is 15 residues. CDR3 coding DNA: TGTGCCAGCAGCTCTCGGGGGGGCCCCTCCTACGAGCAGTACTTC. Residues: CASSSRGGPSYEQYF.

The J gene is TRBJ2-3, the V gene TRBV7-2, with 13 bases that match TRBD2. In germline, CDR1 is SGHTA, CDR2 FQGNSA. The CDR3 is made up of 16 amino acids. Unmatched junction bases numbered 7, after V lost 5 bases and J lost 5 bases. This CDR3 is CASSTGRLAGGDTQYF. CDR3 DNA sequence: TGTGCCAGCAGCACCGGAAGACTAGCGGGAGGAGATACGCAGTATTTT.